These 16 T cell receptor beta chains were sequenced from one sample in a study of cytomegalovirus exposure and HLA in healthy donors (dated by TCRdb to about 2017). The library relied on the immunoSEQ multiplex PCR assay. The multiplex PCR relied on a mix of 60 forward primers for TCR Vbeta segments and 13 reverse primers for TCR Jbeta segments. In its TCRdb copy, this immuneACCESS table keeps in-frame sequences only and misses some clones. Where compared with another copy, unresolved V genes explain less than half of these, and the others have no known cause. In this sample the table shows over 150,000 clones, around 79% of which occur a single time. Over 1.2% of the sample goes to the ten largest clones. Sequencing input: PBMCs. The receptors here all came from a man younger than 30 in good health and CMV-seronegative.

This rearrangement joins TRBV28 to TRBJ1-1, with D hard to call. Germline V gene sequence: CDR1 MDHEN, CDR2 SYDVKM. CDR3 length: 13 amino acids. Trimming pared 3 bases from V and 7 bases from J, leaving 12 bases between. CDR3 amino acids: CASSLRARDEAFF. The CDR3 DNA reads as TGTGCCAGCAGTTTGAGGGCCAGAGATGAAGCTTTCTTT.

This chain joins TRBV10-3 and TRBJ2-7, with D possibly matching TRBD2 (5 bases). Trimming shortened V by 10 bases and J by 3 bases, and 7 bases separated the two germline ends. The CDR3 length is 10 residues. Germline V CDR1 and CDR2: ENHRY, SYGVKD. CDR3 nucleotides: TGTGCCACCGGGGACTACGAGCAGTACTTC. Amino acids: CATGDYEQYF.

The V call is TRBV18, the J call TRBJ2-5, with D tentatively TRBD1 (5 bases). The DNA end is more similar to TRBJ2-7, so the J call may be wrong. This CDR3 is built from 14 residues. Germline V gene lookup returns CDR1 KGHSH and CDR2 LQKENI. The CDR3 DNA reads TGTGCCAGCTCACCTATTGGGGCCTCCTACGAGCAGTACTTC. Its translation: CASSPIGASYEQYF.

The rearrangement uses TRBV6-6 and TRBJ2-7; TRBD1 aligns across 10 bases. The CDR3 is 16 amino acids. V trimming: 7 bases; J trimming: 1 base; junction bases outside the gene matches: 10. Germline lookup yields CDR1 MNHNY and CDR2 SVGAGI (reference sequence). DNA of the CDR3: TGTGCCAGCATCCAGCCCCCGGGACAGGGGTCCTACGAGCAGTACTTC. Protein: CASIQPPGQGSYEQYF.

The gene calls are TRBV28 and TRBJ2-1; 9 bases align to TRBD1. This CDR3 contains 14 residues. CDR1 and CDR2 (germline): MDHEN, SYDVKM. J lost 3 bases, V lost 6 bases, and 3 bases had no gene match. This CDR3 is CASRPGQGYNEQFF. In DNA, the CDR3 is TGTGCCAGCAGGCCGGGACAGGGCTACAATGAGCAGTTCTTC. The full variable domain, rest sourced from reference TRBV28 and TRBJ2-1, is DVKVTQSSRYLVKRTGEKVFLECVQDMDHENMFWYRQDPGLGLRLIYFSYDVKMKEKGDIPEGYSVSREKKERFSLILESASTNQTSMYLCASRPGQGYNEQFFGPGTRLTVL.

The rearrangement links TRBV5-1 to TRBJ2-5; TRBD2 agrees at 9 bases. V gave up 4 bases and J gave up 2 bases; unmatched junction bases: 6. This CDR3 has 15 residues. Germline CDR1 and CDR2: SGHRS and YFSETQ. This CDR3 reads CASSLSTSGQETQYF. CDR3 bases: TGCGCCAGCAGCCTATCGACTAGCGGTCAAGAGACCCAGTACTTC.

Only a few counts were recorded for this clone. V usage is TRBV6-5 and J usage is TRBJ2-7; TRBD1 matches at 7 bases. In germline, CDR1 is MNHEY, CDR2 SVGAGI. V shed 10 bases, J shed 2 bases, and the junction held 11 bases outside the gene matches. This CDR3 spans 14 amino acids. CDR3 DNA: TGTGCCACCACGGCTGGGCAGGGGGCCTACGAGCAGTACTTC. Translation gives CATTAGQGAYEQYF.

The chain is built from TRBV6-1 and TRBJ2-3; 8 nucleotides match TRBD1. The V gene end was trimmed by 1 base and the J gene end by 5 bases; junction bases not matched to a gene: 5. In germline, CDR1 is MNHNS, CDR2 SASEGT. The CDR3 is 15 residues long. CDR3 region: CASSEVQGAGDTQYF. CDR3 coding DNA: TGTGCCAGCAGTGAAGTCCAGGGGGCGGGAGATACGCAGTATTTT.

The chain joins TRBV5-8 to TRBJ2-1; tentatively, D is TRBD2 (6 bases). The germline CDR1 and CDR2 sequences are SGHTS and YDEGEE. The V end lost 2 bases, the J end lost 0 bases, and 15 bases lay between the germline ends. The CDR3 extends over 17 amino acids. In nucleotides, the CDR3 is TGTGCCAGCAGCTTTACTCCGCTAGCGAACTCCTACAATGAGCAGTTCTTC. Translating gives CASSFTPLANSYNEQFF.

The V call is TRBV10-3, the J call TRBJ2-1; the match to TRBD2 covers 13 bases. This CDR3 region has 15 residues. V dropped 5 bases and J dropped 9; count of bases not matched to a gene: 7. Germline V gene lookup returns CDR1 ENHRY and CDR2 SYGVKD. CDR3: CAISPGLAGDGEQFF. The CDR3 DNA is TGTGCCATCAGTCCCGGACTAGCGGGAGACGGTGAGCAGTTCTTC.

The chain is built from TRBV4-3 and TRBJ2-5; TRBD2 might be the D (5 bases). The CDR3 totals 17 residues. The V gene lost 3 bases and the J gene lost 2 bases, with 19 bases spanning the gap. The germline gives CDR1 LGHNA, CDR2 YSLEER. The CDR3: CASSHRPPGSYQETQYF. CDR3 sequence (DNA): TGCGCCAGCAGCCACCGACCACCGGGGTCGTATCAAGAGACCCAGTACTTC.

This clone was counted once. The chain has TRBV30 and TRBJ1-4, with unresolved D. V was trimmed by 1 base and J by 0 bases, leaving 9 bases between them. This CDR3 has 15 amino acids. Germline V CDR1 and CDR2: GTSNPN, SVGIG (reference sequence). Here the CDR3 reads CAWSEAAATNEKLFF. The DNA for the CDR3 is TGTGCCTGGAGTGAAGCGGCAGCAACTAATGAAAAACTGTTTTTT.

This clone was detected a few times. V gene TRBV7-2 combines with J gene TRBJ2-1; TRBD2 agrees at 13 bases. Per germline, CDR1 SGHTA and CDR2 FQGNSA. After removal of 4 bases from V and 9 bases from J, the junction contained 12 bases not matched to a gene. The CDR3 has 17 residues. As DNA, the CDR3 is TGTGCCAGCAGCTCCCCCCTCACTAGCGGGAGGGCCGCTGAGCAGTTCTTC. Residues: CASSSPLTSGRAAEQFF.

This clone was detected only once. The chain has TRBV27 and TRBJ1-2; D is possibly TRBD1 (6 bases). This CDR3 spans 15 amino acids. Per the germline V gene, CDR1 is MNHEY and CDR2 is SMNVEV (reference sequence). The V gene lost 3 bases and the J gene lost 4 bases, with 15 bases spanning the gap. CDR3 protein: CASSLEPGGFYGYTF. The CDR3 DNA sequence: TGTGCCAGCAGTTTGGAGCCGGGGGGCTTCTATGGCTACACCTTC.

The rearrangement uses TRBV4-2 and TRBJ2-2, with D possibly matching TRBD2 (6 bases). The germline V gene encodes CDR1 LGHNA and CDR2 YNFKEQ. V gave up 1 base and J gave up 4 bases, with 13 bases separating them. The CDR3 has 16 amino acids. Written as DNA, the CDR3 is TGTGCCAGCAGCCAAGCAGTTGGGACTTCCACCGGGGAGCTGTTTTTT. Translated: CASSQAVGTSTGELFF.

This clone turned up a few times. The chain uses TRBV11-3 and TRBJ2-7, with D maybe TRBD1 (6 bases). The CDR3 has 17 residues. The ends were cut back, 1 base at V and 2 bases at J, with 18 bases in the middle. Germline lookup yields CDR1 SGHNT and CDR2 YENEEA. CDR3 nucleotides: TGTGCCAGCAGCTTAGTCCAAGTGCAGGGGAGCCCCTACGAGCAGTACTTC. This codes for CASSLVQVQGSPYEQYF.